This TCR beta chain stems from a study of T cell changes during pregnancy in multiple sclerosis. Some clones are missing from TCRdb's copy, which holds only in-frame ones; the method was immunoSEQ multiplex PCR. The top ten hold about 2.2% of the sample, which has 50,000 to 70,000 clones, 90% to 95% seen once. CDR1 is LNHDA and CDR2 is SQIVND in the germline V gene (reference sequence). There are 15 residues in the CDR3. V gave up 10 bases and J gave up 6 bases; unmatched junction bases: 14. V is TRBV19 and J is TRBJ2-2; 7 positions match TRBD1. The origin of this receptor is a female donor in good health, enrolled as a control in a pregnancy study. Sequenced material: peripheral blood, taken in the third trimester of pregnancy. CDR3 residues: CATSRDSLMPGELFF. In nucleotides, the CDR3 is TGTGCCACCAGCCGGGACAGCTTGATGCCCGGGGAGCTGTTTTTT.